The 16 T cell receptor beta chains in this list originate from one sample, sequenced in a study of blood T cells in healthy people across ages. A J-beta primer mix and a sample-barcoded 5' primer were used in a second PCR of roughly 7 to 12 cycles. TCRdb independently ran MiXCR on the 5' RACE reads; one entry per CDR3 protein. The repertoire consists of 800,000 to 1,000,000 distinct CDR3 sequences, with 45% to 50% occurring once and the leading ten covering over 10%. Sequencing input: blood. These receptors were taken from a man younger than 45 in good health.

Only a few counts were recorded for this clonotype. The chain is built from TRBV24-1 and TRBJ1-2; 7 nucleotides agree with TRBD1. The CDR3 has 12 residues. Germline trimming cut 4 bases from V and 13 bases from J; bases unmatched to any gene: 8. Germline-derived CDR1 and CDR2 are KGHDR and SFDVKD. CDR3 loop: CATSEDRAIGTF. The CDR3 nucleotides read TGTGCCACCAGTGAAGACAGGGCGATTGGCACCTTC.

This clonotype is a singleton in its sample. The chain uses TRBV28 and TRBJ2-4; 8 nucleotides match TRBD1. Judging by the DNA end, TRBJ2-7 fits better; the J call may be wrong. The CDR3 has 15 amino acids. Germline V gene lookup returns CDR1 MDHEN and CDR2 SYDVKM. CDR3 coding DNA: TGTGCCAGCAGTTTATTTGGACAGGGAGGCCACGAGCAGTACTTC. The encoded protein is CASSLFGQGGHEQYF.

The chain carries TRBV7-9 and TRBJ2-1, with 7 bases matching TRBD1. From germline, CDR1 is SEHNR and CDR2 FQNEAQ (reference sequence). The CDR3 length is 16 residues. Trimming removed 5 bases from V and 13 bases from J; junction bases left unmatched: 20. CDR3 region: CASSHARDSGGETQFF. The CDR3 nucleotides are TGTGCCAGCAGCCATGCCCGGGACAGTGGAGGAGAGACCCAGTTCTTC.

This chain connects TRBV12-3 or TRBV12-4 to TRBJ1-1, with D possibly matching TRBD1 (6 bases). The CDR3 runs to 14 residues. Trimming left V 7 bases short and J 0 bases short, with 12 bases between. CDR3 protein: CASTPGQMNTEAFF. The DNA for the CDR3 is TGTGCCAGCACCCCGGGACAAATGAACACTGAAGCTTTCTTT.

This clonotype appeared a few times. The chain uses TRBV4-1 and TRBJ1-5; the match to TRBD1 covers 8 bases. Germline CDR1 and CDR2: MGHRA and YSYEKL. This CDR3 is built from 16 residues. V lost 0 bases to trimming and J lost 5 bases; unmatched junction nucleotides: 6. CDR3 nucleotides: TGCGCCAGCAGCCAAGAAGACAGGGGTGGGCATCAGCCCCAGCATTTT. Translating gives CASSQEDRGGHQPQHF.

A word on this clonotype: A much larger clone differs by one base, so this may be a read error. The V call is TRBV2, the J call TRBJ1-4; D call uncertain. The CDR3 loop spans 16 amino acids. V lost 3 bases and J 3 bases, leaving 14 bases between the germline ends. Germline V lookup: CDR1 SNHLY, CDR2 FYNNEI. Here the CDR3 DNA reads TGTGCCAGCAGTGATGCGCGGTCCCGGGCTAATGAAAAACTGTTTTTT. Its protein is CASSDARSRANEKLFF.

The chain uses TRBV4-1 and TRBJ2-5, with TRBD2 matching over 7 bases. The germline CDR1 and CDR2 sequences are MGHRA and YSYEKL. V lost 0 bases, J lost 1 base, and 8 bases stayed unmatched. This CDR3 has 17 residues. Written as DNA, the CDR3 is TGCGCCAGCAGCCAAGATCCTTCGGGGGGAACCCAAGAGACCCAGTACTTC. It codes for CASSQDPSGGTQETQYF.

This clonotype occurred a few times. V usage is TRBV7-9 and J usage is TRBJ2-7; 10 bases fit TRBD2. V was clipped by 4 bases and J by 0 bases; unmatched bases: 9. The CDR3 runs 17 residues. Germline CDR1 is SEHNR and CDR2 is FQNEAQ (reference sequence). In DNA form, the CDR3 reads TGTGCCAGCAGCTCTACTACTAGCGGGGCAAGCTCCTACGAGCAGTACTTC. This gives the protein CASSSTTSGASSYEQYF. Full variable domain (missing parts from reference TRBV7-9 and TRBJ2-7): DTGVSQNPRHKITKRGQNVTFRCDPISEHNRLYWYRQTLGQGPEFLTYFQNEAQLEKSRLLSDRFSAERPKGSFSTLEIQRTEQGDSAMYLCASSSTTSGASSYEQYFGPGTRLTVT.

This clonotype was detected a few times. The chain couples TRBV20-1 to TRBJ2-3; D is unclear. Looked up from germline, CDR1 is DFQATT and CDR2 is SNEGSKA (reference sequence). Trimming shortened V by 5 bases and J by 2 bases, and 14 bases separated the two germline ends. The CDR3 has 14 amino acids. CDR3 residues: CSAASGGPTDTQYF. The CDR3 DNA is TGCAGTGCTGCGTCGGGCGGCCCCACAGATACGCAGTATTTT.

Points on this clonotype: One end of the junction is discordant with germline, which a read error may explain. CDR3 in amino acids: CASSGQFGITDAQYF. CDR3 coding DNA: TGTGCCAGCAGCGGACAGTTCGGGATCACAGATGCGCAGTATTTT. The V and J genes are TRBV27 and TRBJ2-3; D may be TRBD1 (6 bases). The CDR3 totals 15 residues. Germline V gene data show CDR1 as MNHEY and CDR2 as SMNVEV (reference sequence).

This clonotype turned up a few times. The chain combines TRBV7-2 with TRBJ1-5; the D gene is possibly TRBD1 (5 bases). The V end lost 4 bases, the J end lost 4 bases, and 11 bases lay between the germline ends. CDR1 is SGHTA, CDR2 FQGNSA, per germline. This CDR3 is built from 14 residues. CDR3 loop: CASSSQGTNQPQHF. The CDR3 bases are TGTGCCAGCAGCTCTCAAGGGACTAATCAGCCCCAGCATTTT.

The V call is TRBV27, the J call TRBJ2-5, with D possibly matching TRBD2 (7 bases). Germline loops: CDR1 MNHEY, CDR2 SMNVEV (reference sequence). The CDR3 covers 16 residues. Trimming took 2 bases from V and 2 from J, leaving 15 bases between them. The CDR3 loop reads CASSLESGGAQETQYF. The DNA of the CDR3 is TGTGCCAGCAGTTTAGAGTCGGGGGGCGCTCAAGAGACCCAGTACTTC.

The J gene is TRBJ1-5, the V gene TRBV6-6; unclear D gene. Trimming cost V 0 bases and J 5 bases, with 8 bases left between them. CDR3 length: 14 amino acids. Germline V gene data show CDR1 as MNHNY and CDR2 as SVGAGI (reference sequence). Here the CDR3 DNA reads TGTGCCAGCAGTTACTCGTTTGAATATCAGCCCCAGCATTTT. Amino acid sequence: CASSYSFEYQPQHF.

Written as DNA, the CDR3 is TGTGCCAGCAGTTACCAGAGTTGGGAGACCCAGTACTTC. This sequence encodes CASSYQSWETQYF. The chain uses TRBV6-2 or TRBV6-3 and TRBJ2-5, with unresolved D. This CDR3 has 13 amino acids. Germline V gene data show CDR1 as MNHEY and CDR2 as SVGEGT. The V end was cut by 2 bases, the J end by 5 bases, with 9 bases between.

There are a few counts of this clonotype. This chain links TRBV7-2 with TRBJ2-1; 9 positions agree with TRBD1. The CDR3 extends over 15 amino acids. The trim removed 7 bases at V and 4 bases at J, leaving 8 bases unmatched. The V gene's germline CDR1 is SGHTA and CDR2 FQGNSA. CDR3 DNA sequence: TGTGCCAGCACCGACACAGGGGGCAGGTACAATGAGCAGTTCTTC. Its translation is CASTDTGGRYNEQFF.

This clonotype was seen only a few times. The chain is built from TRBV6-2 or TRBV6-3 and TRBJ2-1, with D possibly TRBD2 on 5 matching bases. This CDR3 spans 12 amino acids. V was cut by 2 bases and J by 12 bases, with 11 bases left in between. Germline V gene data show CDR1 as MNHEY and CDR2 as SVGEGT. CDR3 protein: CASSYEGVGQFF. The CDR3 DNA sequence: TGTGCCAGCAGTTACGAGGGAGTGGGGCAGTTCTTC.